This T cell receptor beta chain was sequenced during a study of blood T cell repertoires in COVID-19. In the study overall: There were acute and convalescent COVID-19 samples, and they came from the United States, Italy and Spain. Nucleic acid was either cDNA or gDNA, and it came from T cells, B-cell-depleted T cells, or PBMCs.

This clone was seen only a few times. Authors' methods: Reference gene primer amplification in the assay estimated nucleated cell counts. This table comes from immunoSEQ multiplex PCR, and its TCRdb copy is limited to in-frame clones, with some not included. V, J and clone size were drawn from that table, and D and trimming were deduced from the DNA. This sample has about 150,000 clones, with roughly 80% found just once. V was clipped by 2 bases and J by 7 bases, with 12 bases between them. Germline V gives CDR1 MDHEN, CDR2 SYDVKM. CDR3 length equals 14 residues. The sample was peripheral blood. The chain couples TRBV28 to TRBJ2-1, with D possibly being TRBD1 (7 bases). The receptor comes from a woman aged 80 or older with acute or convalescent COVID-19. CDR3 DNA sequence: TGTGCCAGCAGTTTAACAGGGGAGGTTAATGAGCAGTTCTTC. This codes for CASSLTGEVNEQFF. Full variable domain (remainder filled in from reference TRBV28 and TRBJ2-1): DVKVTQSSRYLVKRTGEKVFLECVQDMDHENMFWYRQDPGLGLRLIYFSYDVKMKEKGDIPEGYSVSREKKERFSLILESASTNQTSMYLCASSLTGEVNEQFFGPGTRLTVL.